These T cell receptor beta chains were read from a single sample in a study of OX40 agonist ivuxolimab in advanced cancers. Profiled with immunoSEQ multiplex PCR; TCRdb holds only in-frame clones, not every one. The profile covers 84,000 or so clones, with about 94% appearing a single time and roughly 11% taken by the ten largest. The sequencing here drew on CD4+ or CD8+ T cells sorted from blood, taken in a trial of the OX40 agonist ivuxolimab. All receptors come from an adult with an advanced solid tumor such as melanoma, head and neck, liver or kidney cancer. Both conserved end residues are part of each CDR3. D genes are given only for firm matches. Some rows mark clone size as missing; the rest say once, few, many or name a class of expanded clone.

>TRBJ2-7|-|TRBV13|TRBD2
CASSVGTSGIRGYEQYF
TGTGCCAGCAGCGTAGGGACTAGCGGGATTAGAGGTTACGAGCAGTACTTC
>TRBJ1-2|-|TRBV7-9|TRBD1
CASSTGGGILSGYTF
TGTGCCAGCAGCACAGGGGGAGGGATACTATCTGGCTACACCTTC
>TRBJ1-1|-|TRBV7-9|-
CASSFGRTEAFF
TGTGCCAGCAGCTTTGGCCGGACTGAAGCTTTCTTT
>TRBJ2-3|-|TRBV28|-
CASSSGLRDTQYF
TGTGCCAGCAGTAGCGGATTAAGGGATACGCAGTATTTT
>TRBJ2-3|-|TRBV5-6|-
CASSLLADHTQYF
TGTGCCAGCAGCTTATTGGCTGATCACACGCAGTATTTT
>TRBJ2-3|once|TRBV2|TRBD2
CASSDPSGNTDTQYF
TGTGCCAGCAGTGACCCTAGCGGAAACACAGATACGCAGTATTTT
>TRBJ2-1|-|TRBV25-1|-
CASSEGQYNEQFF
TGTGCCAGCAGTGAAGGACAGTACAATGAGCAGTTCTTC
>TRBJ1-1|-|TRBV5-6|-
CASSLALWGGDTEAFF
TGTGCCAGCAGCTTGGCCTTGTGGGGCGGCGACACTGAAGCTTTCTTT
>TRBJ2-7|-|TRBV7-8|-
CASSLVVPISEEQYF
TGTGCCAGCAGCTTAGTGGTCCCCATCTCTGAAGAGCAGTACTTC
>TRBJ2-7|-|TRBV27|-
CASSLSPGSTLYEQYF
TGTGCCAGCAGTTTATCCCCGGGCTCAACTCTCTACGAGCAGTACTTC
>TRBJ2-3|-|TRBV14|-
CASSQDPGRPRGQFTDTQYF
TGTGCCAGCAGCCAAGATCCGGGGCGGCCGCGCGGCCAGTTCACAGATACGCAGTATTTT
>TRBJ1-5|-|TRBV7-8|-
CASSSKGGAGIMRNQPQHF
TGTGCCAGCAGCTCAAAGGGGGGCGCGGGGATTATGAGGAATCAGCCCCAGCATTTT
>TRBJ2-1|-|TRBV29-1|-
CSVINNEQFF
TGCAGTGTTATTAACAATGAGCAGTTCTTC
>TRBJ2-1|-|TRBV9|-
CASSVAYVTGYNEQFF
TGTGCCAGCAGCGTAGCTTACGTGACAGGATACAATGAGCAGTTCTTC
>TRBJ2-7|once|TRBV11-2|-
CASSLSGPEQYF
TGTGCCAGCAGCCTCTCTGGCCCCGAGCAGTACTTC
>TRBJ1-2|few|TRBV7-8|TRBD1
CASSLRGHGYTF
TGTGCCAGCAGCTTGAGGGGGCATGGCTACACCTTC
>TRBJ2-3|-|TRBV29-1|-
CSVDAGTRLGDTQYF
TGCAGCGTTGATGCCGGGACTCGACTAGGCGATACGCAGTATTTT
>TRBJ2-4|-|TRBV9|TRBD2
CASSVGLADLNIQYF
TGTGCCAGCAGCGTAGGACTAGCGGACTTAAACATTCAGTACTTC
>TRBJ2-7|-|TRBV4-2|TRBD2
CASSQGPGGYEQYF
TGTGCCAGCAGCCAAGGGCCGGGGGGGTACGAGCAGTACTTC
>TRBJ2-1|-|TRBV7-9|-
CASSLAQGNLNEQFF
TGTGCCAGCAGCTTAGCGCAGGGGAACCTCAATGAGCAGTTCTTC
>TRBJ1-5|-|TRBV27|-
CASSLFPQDSNQPQHF
TGTGCCAGCAGTTTATTCCCACAAGATAGCAATCAGCCCCAGCATTTT
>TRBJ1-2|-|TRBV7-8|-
CASSLGGGFRYGYTF
TGTGCCAGCAGCTTAGGGGGCGGATTTCGTTATGGCTACACCTTC
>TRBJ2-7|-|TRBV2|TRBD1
CASTWTGEYSYEQYF
TGTGCCAGCACATGGACAGGCGAATACTCCTATGAGCAGTACTTC
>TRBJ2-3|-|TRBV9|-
CASSVEGRTDTQYF
TGTGCCAGCAGCGTAGAGGGCCGCACAGATACGCAGTATTTT
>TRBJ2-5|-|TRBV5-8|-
CASSLAGTGYQETQYF
TGTGCCAGCAGCTTGGCCGGGACGGGGTACCAAGAGACCCAGTACTTC
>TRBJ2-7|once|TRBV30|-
CAWSPAAYSYEQYF
TGTGCCTGGAGTCCAGCGGCATACTCCTACGAGCAGTACTTC
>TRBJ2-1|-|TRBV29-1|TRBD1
CSARQGLSEQFF
TGCAGCGCACGACAGGGGCTGAGTGAGCAGTTCTTC
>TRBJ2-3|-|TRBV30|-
CAWGPVATDTQYF
TGTGCCTGGGGGCCTGTGGCCACAGATACGCAGTATTTT
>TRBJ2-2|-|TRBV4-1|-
CASSQVPSTGELFF
TGCGCCAGCAGCCAAGTTCCCAGCACCGGGGAGCTGTTTTTT
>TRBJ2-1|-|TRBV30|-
CAAGGISYNEQFF
TGTGCGGCGGGCGGGATCTCCTACAATGAGCAGTTCTTC
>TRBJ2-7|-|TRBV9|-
CASSADQRSDEQYF
TGTGCCAGCAGCGCCGACCAGAGGAGTGACGAGCAGTACTTC
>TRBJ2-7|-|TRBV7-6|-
CASSTQGYEQYF
TGTGCCAGCAGTACGCAGGGATACGAGCAGTACTTC
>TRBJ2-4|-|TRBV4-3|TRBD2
CASSQGSGRGSIQYF
TGCGCCAGCAGCCAGGGGAGCGGGAGAGGAAGCATTCAGTACTTC
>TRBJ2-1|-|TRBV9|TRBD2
CASSGERGISYNEQFF
TGTGCCAGCAGCGGAGAGCGGGGTATCTCCTACAATGAGCAGTTCTTC
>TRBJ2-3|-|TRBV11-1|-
CASSLRGAYSTDTQYF
TGTGCCAGCAGCTTACGCGGGGCGTATAGCACAGATACGCAGTATTTT
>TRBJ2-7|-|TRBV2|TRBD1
CASSERDRGFEQYF
TGTGCCAGCAGTGAAAGGGACAGGGGATTCGAGCAGTACTTC
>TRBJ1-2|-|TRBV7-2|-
CASSLASYGYTF
TGTGCCAGCAGCTTAGCCTCATATGGCTACACCTTC
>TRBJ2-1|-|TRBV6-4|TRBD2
CASSGTSPDEQFF
TGTGCCAGCAGTGGGACTAGCCCGGATGAGCAGTTCTTC
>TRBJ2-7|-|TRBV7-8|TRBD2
CASSWVAGGPEQYF
TGTGCCAGCAGCTGGGTAGCGGGAGGGCCCGAGCAGTACTTC
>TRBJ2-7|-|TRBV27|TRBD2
CASSLTSDYEQYF
TGTGCCAGCAGTTTGACTAGCGACTACGAGCAGTACTTC
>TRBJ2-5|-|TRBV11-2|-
CASSLVAGMAQETQYF
TGTGCCAGCAGCTTAGTGGCAGGGATGGCCCAAGAGACCCAGTACTTC
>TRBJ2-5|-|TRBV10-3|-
CAISETDKETQYF
TGTGCCATCAGTGAGACAGACAAAGAGACCCAGTACTTC
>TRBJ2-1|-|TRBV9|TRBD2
CASGRTSGGYNEQFF
TGTGCCAGCGGAAGGACTAGCGGGGGCTACAATGAGCAGTTCTTC
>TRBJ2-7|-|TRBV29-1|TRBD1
CSAYGTGDYEQYF
TGCAGCGCATACGGGACAGGAGATTACGAGCAGTACTTC